A single T cell receptor beta chain is shown here with its context. The specificity of this receptor is unknown. One base away there is no much larger clone; base qualities are not given. The sample's time point, from its label and the paper: patch test 1, 2 weeks after DPC sensitization. The meaning of the sample's treatment or condition label: therapeutic diphenylcyclopropenone sensitization with weekly scalp DPC. Blood at each patch-test visit was drawn before the patch test was applied. Eligible patients were aged 18 to 70, diagnosed with alopecia, deemed suitable for DPC therapy, and excluded if pregnant. Total RNA was isolated from unfractionated whole blood collected in Tempus Blood RNA tubes. The entry originates in a study of human T cells and chemical hapten exposure (dated by TCRdb to the early 2020s). General notes on the study: For sensitization, 2% DPC in acetone was applied to a roughly 2 cm by roughly 2 cm area of upper inner arm skin. Blood for TCR sequencing was provided by twenty-nine alopecia patients at one to four time points (pre-sensitization, 2, 6 and 24 weeks). Blood was sampled from patients pre-sensitization (week 0) and at 2, 6 and about 24 weeks after DPC sensitization. Weekly therapeutic DPC doses were additionally applied to the scalp of patients throughout the roughly 25-week study period. In alopecia patients, the study followed how the peripheral blood TCR repertoire changed in vivo over primary and secondary sensitization to diphenylcyclopropenone (DPC), a hapten. The patient cohort, mostly female, included alopecia areata with under or over 50% scalp involvement, alopecia totalis and alopecia universalis. Patch tests used Finn chambers with 0.01% DPC on the upper back, scored after 6 days by International Contact Dermatitis Research Group standards. Libraries were pooled for sequencing, and per-sample TCR yields varied mainly because of small differences in library volumes within the pool.

Libraries were made using RACE. The instrument given in TCRdb is NextSeq 500. Library preparation attached unique molecular identifiers to individual cDNA molecules for quantitative, reproducible TCR counting. Each blood RNA sample was used to sequence both TCR alpha and TCR beta chains. The study's processing was this. The median number of TCRs per sample was approximately 98,000, ranging from roughly 23,224 to 700,000. V, J and CDR3 annotation of the TCR reads was carried out using the Decombinator software suite. Every sample was subsampled to the same number of TCRs (28,000) for the PS versus PT1 abundance plots. Expanded TCRs were defined as absent before sensitization and observed at least eight times at the 2-week time point. TCRdb took the public reads, trimmed them with fastp at Q25, ran MiXCR for clone calling and kept in-frame beta chains. Entries that share a CDR3 protein sequence are merged under the most common genes and DNA. TCRdb, not the authors, supplied the V and J calls. The sample table lists roughly 200,000 distinct CDR3 sequences, 20% to 25% of them with a count of one. The ten top clones hold approximately 6.7% of the sample.

Summary of the overall study and its limitations: Expanded TCRs formed significantly more large CDR3 similarity clusters than pre-sensitization or healthy control sets, consistent with antigen-driven responses. The number of PT1 expanded TCRs positively correlated with patch test score, significant at thresholds 8, 16 and 32 but not 4. Repeated subsampling changed both the strength of the expansion versus patch-test correlation and the threshold at which the correlation became significant. The number of TCRs above 1 in 1000 frequency did not change with DPC sensitization; there was no evidence of global repertoire structure alterations. Alopecia, a presumed autoimmune disease, was present in all patients, so the immune response of the patients might differ from that of healthy individuals.

This clonotype was sampled from a woman in her forties or fifties with alopecia areata. Some clones in this sample may be carry-over from other donors' samples. The source was whole blood, collected in connection with sensitization to the hapten diphenylcyclopropenone (DPC).

The CDR3 loop reads CASSRIGGDTEAFF. The DNA is TGTGCCAGCTCCCGGATAGGGGGGGACACTGAAGCTTTCTTT. The chain is assembled from TRBV18 and TRBJ1-1, with TRBD1 perhaps the D gene, on 6 matching bases. The junction carries 14 bases between V and J, which are trimmed by 6 bases and 3 bases respectively. CDR1 and CDR2 are read off the germline V gene as KGHSH and LQKENI. Inclusive of the bounding cysteine and phenylalanine, the CDR3 is 14 residues long. The only DNA kept is the CDR3, 42 bases in frame from the first base.